The text below deals with one T cell receptor beta chain. Compared with germline, one end of the junction differs, possibly owing to a read error. A minimum of 6 million PBMCs was isolated per sample. The data derive from a study of blood T cells in healthy people across ages. The CDR3 is 15 amino acids. Germline CDR1 KGHSH, CDR2 LQKENI. The authors ran a second PCR of roughly 6 to 12 cycles using a sample-barcoded 5' primer and a J-beta primer mix. TCRdb used MiXCR to reprocess the 5' RACE reads, holding one entry per CDR3 protein. The data hold about a million distinct CDR3 sequences, with about 51% observed a single time.

The specimen sequenced was blood. The clonotype was recovered from a woman in her fifties or sixties in good health. This chain links TRBV18 with TRBJ2-7; 11 bases align to TRBD2. CDR3 sequence reads: CAGSQTSGSSYEQYF. Written as DNA, the CDR3 is TGTGCCGGCTCACAAACTAGCGGGAGCTCCTACGAGCAGTACTTC.